One sample yielded the 18 T cell receptor beta chains listed below, sequenced in a study of blood T cell repertoires in COVID-19. TCRdb's copy holds only in-frame clones and misses some; the assay was immunoSEQ multiplex PCR. Of 300,000 or so clones detected, around four fifths appear once; the ten largest clones hold approximately 3.8%. Material: peripheral blood. These receptors were taken from a woman in her 50s with active or convalescent COVID-19.

V gene TRBV3-1 (or the pseudogene TRBV3-2) combines with J gene TRBJ2-5; D is unclear. Trimming cost V 8 bases and J 4 bases, with 17 bases left between them. Germline V CDR1 and CDR2: LGHDT, YNNKEL (reference sequence). The CDR3 sequence is 14 residues long. The CDR3, as DNA: TGTGCCAGCCGATTGACGGCAGGTGGAGAGACCCAGTACTTC. It yields the protein CASRLTAGGETQYF.

The chain combines TRBV30 with TRBJ2-3; D uncertain. V was shortened by 3 bases and J by 5 bases, with 15 bases between the two germline ends. From germline, CDR1 is GTSNPN and CDR2 SVGIG (reference sequence). This CDR3 spans 14 amino acids. As DNA, the CDR3 is TGTGCCTGGAGGTCGGTCCTTATGTTAGATACGCAGTATTTT. Translation gives CAWRSVLMLDTQYF.

The chain carries TRBV10-3 and TRBJ1-1, with D unclear. V lost 3 bases and J lost 1, with 15 bases in between. From germline, CDR1 is ENHRY and CDR2 SYGVKD. This CDR3 comprises 16 residues. The CDR3 region is CAISEYGAPENTEAFF. The CDR3 DNA reads TGTGCCATCAGTGAATACGGAGCCCCCGAGAACACTGAAGCTTTCTTT.

The V and J genes are TRBV6-5 and TRBJ1-5; TRBD1 might be the D (5 bases). This CDR3 has 15 amino acids. The V end lost 2 bases, the J end lost 1 base, and 9 bases lay between the germline ends. Germline CDR1 MNHEY, CDR2 SVGAGI. CDR3 region: CASSYRGESNQPQHF. The CDR3 nucleotides are TGTGCCAGCAGTTACAGGGGCGAGAGCAATCAGCCCCAGCATTTT.

V gene TRBV6-5 combines with J gene TRBJ2-7, with TRBD2 matching over 9 bases. The CDR3 is 13 amino acids. J lost 2 bases, V lost 8 bases, and 4 bases had no gene match. CDR1 is MNHEY and CDR2 is SVGAGI in the germline V gene. The CDR3 reads CASRAGGTYEQYF. The DNA for the CDR3 is TGTGCCAGCCGAGCGGGGGGAACCTACGAGCAGTACTTC.

The chain employs TRBV19 and TRBJ2-1; 7 positions match TRBD2. Germline V gene lookup returns CDR1 LNHDA and CDR2 SQIVND (reference sequence). V trimming: 4 bases; J trimming: 2 bases; junction bases outside the gene matches: 20. The CDR3 runs to 20 residues. The CDR3 region is CASSTLGKGVAGTTYNEQFF. Written as DNA, the CDR3 is TGTGCCAGTAGTACTCTCGGAAAGGGCGTAGCGGGTACGACCTACAATGAGCAGTTCTTC.

The gene calls are TRBV5-3 and TRBJ1-4; weak D call: TRBD1 (6 bases). TRBV5-3 is given ORF status, its function remaining uncertain. V was cut by 2 bases and J by 0 bases, with 20 bases left in between. CDR3 size: 19 residues. CDR3 bases: TGTGCCAGAAGCTTAGCCGGCCTAGGACAGACCGCAACTAATGAAAAACTGTTTTTT. Translation: CARSLAGLGQTATNEKLFF.

The chain uses TRBV11-1 and TRBJ2-1; 8 bases agree with TRBD2. J gave up 4 bases and V 5 bases, and 10 bases lay outside the gene matches. Germline CDR1 reads SGHAT; CDR2 reads FQDESV (reference sequence). This CDR3 region has 16 residues. CDR3 nucleotide sequence: TGTGCCAGCAGCGAGCGCGGAACGGGAGGGTACAATGAGCAGTTCTTC. Translation gives CASSERGTGGYNEQFF. Full variable domain (remainder filled in from reference TRBV11-1 and TRBJ2-1): EAEVAQSPRYKITEKSQAVAFWCDPISGHATLYWYRQILGQGPELLVQFQDESVVDDSQLPKDRFSAERLKGVDSTLKIQPAELGDSAMYLCASSERGTGGYNEQFFGPGTRLTVL.

The gene calls are TRBV21-1 and TRBJ2-1; the listed D gene, TRBD1, was not tested against the DNA. TRBV21-1 is marked as a pseudogene. This CDR3 contains 16 residues. The CDR3 bases are TGTGCCAGCAGGAAAGTTTCCGGGACAGTAAACAATGAGCAGTTCTTC. Amino acid sequence: CASRKVSGTVNNEQFF.

The V gene is TRBV18, the J gene TRBJ1-5, with 8 bases lining up with TRBD1. The V segment lost 5 bases and the J segment 2 bases; nucleotides outside the gene matches: 5. This CDR3 is built from 15 residues. Germline V gene lookup returns CDR1 KGHSH and CDR2 LQKENI. The CDR3: CASSTTTGGNQPQHF. The CDR3 DNA reads as TGTGCCAGCTCAACCACGACAGGGGGCAATCAGCCCCAGCATTTT.

This sequence joins TRBV2 and TRBJ1-3; D gene unclear. The V end lost 1 base, the J end lost 4 bases, and 11 bases lay between the germline ends. CDR1 SNHLY and CDR2 FYNNEI come from the germline V gene. CDR3 length: 15 residues. Here the CDR3 reads CASSEERGSGNTIYF. As DNA, the CDR3 is TGTGCCAGCAGTGAAGAGCGTGGCTCCGGAAACACCATATATTTT.

The V call is TRBV30, the J call TRBJ2-1; no clear D gene. Germline V gives CDR1 GTSNPN, CDR2 SVGIG (reference sequence). V shed 4 bases and J shed 8 bases, with 12 bases lying between them. This CDR3 has 12 amino acids. The CDR3 DNA is TGTGCCTGGAACAAATACGTGGATGAGCAGTTCTTC. Translated: CAWNKYVDEQFF.

V and J are TRBV19 and TRBJ1-5; no firm D call. Germline V gene data show CDR1 as LNHDA and CDR2 as SQIVND (reference sequence). CDR3 length: 16 residues. V lost 4 bases and J 2 bases, leaving 15 bases between the germline ends. The CDR3 region has the DNA TGTGCCAGTAGTAAAGGACGGCGGAGGGGCAATCAGCCCCAGCATTTT. It codes for CASSKGRRRGNQPQHF.

The rearrangement joins TRBV10-3 to TRBJ1-1; D is perhaps TRBD1 (6 bases). The V end was cut by 3 bases, the J end by 2 bases, with 13 bases between. Per the germline V gene, CDR1 is ENHRY and CDR2 is SYGVKD. The CDR3 has 15 amino acids. The CDR3 sequence: CAISDPGGPNTEAFF. Written as DNA, the CDR3 is TGTGCCATCAGTGACCCGGGGGGCCCAAACACTGAAGCTTTCTTT.

The gene calls are TRBV6-2 or TRBV6-3 and TRBJ1-2; unclear D gene. The germline CDR1 and CDR2 sequences are MNHEY and SVGEGT. The CDR3 extends over 14 amino acids. V was cut by 2 bases and J by 3 bases, with 10 bases left in between. DNA for the CDR3: TGTGCCAGCAGTTACACCCGCGGCGACTATGGCTACACCTTC. It specifies CASSYTRGDYGYTF.

Turning to this clone: The junction differs from germline at one of its ends, possibly a read error. This rearrangement joins TRBV6-5 to TRBJ1-2; D not certain. Germline V gene sequence: CDR1 MNHEY, CDR2 SVGAGI. The CDR3 extends over 13 amino acids. For the CDR3, the DNA is TGTGCCAGCAGCGACCCCTCCAACTATGGCTACGCCTTC. Encoded protein: CASSDPSNYGYAF.

The rearrangement links TRBV18 to TRBJ1-1, with D perhaps TRBD1 (6 bases). Germline V gene data show CDR1 as KGHSH and CDR2 as LQKENI. V shed 1 base and J shed 3 bases, with 15 bases lying between them. The CDR3 sequence is 16 residues long. DNA for the CDR3: TGTGCCAGCTCACCACTGACCGGGACACGAGACACTGAAGCTTTCTTT. Translation: CASSPLTGTRDTEAFF.

The chain uses TRBV11-2 and TRBJ1-1; no firm D call. This CDR3 region has 13 residues. The V gene's germline CDR1 is SGHAT and CDR2 FQNNGV. V was shortened by 1 base and J by 4 bases, with 7 bases between the two germline ends. The CDR3 protein is CASSLVGRTEAFF. In DNA form, the CDR3 reads TGTGCCAGCAGCTTAGTTGGGCGCACTGAAGCTTTCTTT.